These 2 T cell receptor beta chains share one sample of origin, sequenced in a study of T cells after somatic rescue of genetic block. The table came from immunoSEQ multiplex PCR; TCRdb's copy has only in-frame clones and leaves some out. Here the sample spans some 10,000 clones, about four fifths being singletons. Sequencing was performed on peripheral blood mononuclear cells (PBMCs). The origin of the receptors is a boy younger than 18.

The chain combines TRBV29-1 with TRBJ1-4; a weak D match, TRBD1 (5 bases). CDR1 and CDR2 from the germline V gene are SQVTM and ANQGSEA. V shed 4 bases and J shed 4 bases, with 10 bases lying between them. This CDR3 has 13 amino acids. The CDR3 DNA sequence: TGCAGCGTTGTTGTTGGGGGTAATGAAAAACTGTTTTTT. Translation: CSVVVGGNEKLFF.

This clone was counted once. The rearrangement links TRBV6-6 to TRBJ1-5; 8 nucleotides line up with TRBD1. This CDR3 spans 15 amino acids. The V gene end was trimmed by 6 bases and the J gene end by 2 bases; junction bases not matched to a gene: 6. Germline V CDR1 and CDR2: MNHNY, SVGAGI (reference sequence). CDR3 sequence (DNA): TGTGCCAGCAGGTTCGGACAGGGCGGCAATCAGCCCCAGCATTTT. This encodes CASRFGQGGNQPQHF.